The rows below give T cell receptor beta chains drawn from one sample of a study of shared clonotypes between healthy human individuals. The assay was immunoSEQ multiplex PCR, and TCRdb's table has in-frame clones only and misses some. The table has some 2 million clones, approximately 94% seen once. The material sequenced was naive CD8+ T cells sorted from blood. The receptors come from a man between 18 and 35 years old in good health. Each CDR3 is given with its conserved first and last residue. Fields, in order: J gene, clone size, D gene, V gene, CDR3 DNA, CDR3 protein. D genes are given only for firm matches. Not every row has a clone size; where given, it reads once, few, many or a size class.

>TRBJ2-7|-|-|TRBV5-4
TGTGCCAGCAGCTTAGGTCCGGGGCTCTCCTACGAGCAGTACTTC
CASSLGPGLSYEQYF
>TRBJ1-4|-|TRBD1|TRBV27
TGTGCCAGCAGTTTATTTCAGGGGGGCGAAAAACTGTTTTTT
CASSLFQGGEKLFF
>TRBJ2-2|-|-|TRBV5-8
TGTGCCAGCAGCTTGGAAGTAAACACCGGGGAGCTGTTTTTT
CASSLEVNTGELFF
>TRBJ2-7|-|-|TRBV5-4
TGTGCCAGCAGCTTGAGGAATAGCGAGTACGAGCAGTACTTC
CASSLRNSEYEQYF
>TRBJ2-7|-|TRBD1|TRBV5-8
TGTGCCAGCAGCCCACCCTTGGGACAGGGCTACGAGCAGTACTTC
CASSPPLGQGYEQYF
>TRBJ2-1|-|TRBD2|TRBV27
TGTGCCAGCAGTTCCGAGACTAGCGGGAGAGGCCATGAGCAGTTCTTC
CASSSETSGRGHEQFF
>TRBJ2-7|once|-|TRBV11-2
TGTGCCAGCAGCTTAGGCGCGGACTCAACCTACGAGCAGTACTTC
CASSLGADSTYEQYF
>TRBJ2-2|-|-|TRBV4-1
TGCGCCAGCAGCCAAGAATTACTGGGATCTTACACCGGGGAGCTGTTTTTT
CASSQELLGSYTGELFF
>TRBJ1-3|-|-|TRBV12-1
TGTGCCAGCAGCTTTTTAGGCCGAAACACCATATATTTT
CASSFLGRNTIYF
>TRBJ2-2|-|-|TRBV2
TGTGCCAGCCGTGGACTAAACGGGGAGCTGTTTTTT
CASRGLNGELFF
>TRBJ1-1|-|-|TRBV6-5
TGTGCCAGCAGCCTTACCTCAGGGGCCAACACTGAAGCTTTCTTT
CASSLTSGANTEAFF
>TRBJ1-4|-|TRBD1|TRBV2
TGTGCCAGCAGTGAGATCGACAGGGAAAACGAAAAACTGTTTTTT
CASSEIDRENEKLFF
>TRBJ2-7|-|TRBD2|TRBV4-2
TGTGCCAGCAGCCAAGACATCGTTAGCGGGGCTTCCACCTACGAGCAGTACTTC
CASSQDIVSGASTYEQYF
>TRBJ1-5|-|-|TRBV27
TGTGCCAGCAGTTTATCCGGGGACGGCAATCAGCCCCAGCATTTT
CASSLSGDGNQPQHF
>TRBJ1-6|-|-|TRBV10-1
TGCGCCAGCAGTCCCAAAGGATGGAATTCACCCCTCCACTTT
CASSPKGWNSPLHF
>TRBJ2-3|-|TRBD1|TRBV13
TGTGCCAGCAGCGTTGTCTACGTGACAGGGGGCGCATCCACAGATACGCAGTATTTT
CASSVVYVTGGASTDTQYF
>TRBJ1-2|-|TRBD1|TRBV29-1
TGCAGCGTTGAAGCACAGGGGCAGGGCTATGGCTACACCTTC
CSVEAQGQGYGYTF
>TRBJ2-7|-|-|TRBV4-1
TGCGCCAGCAGCCAAGTCCCGGGATCCCCCTCCTACGAGCAGTACTTC
CASSQVPGSPSYEQYF
>TRBJ2-7|once|-|TRBV7-2
TGTGCCAGCAGCGAGGCTACCTCCTACGAGCAGTACTTC
CASSEATSYEQYF
>TRBJ2-7|-|-|TRBV7-8
TGTGCCAGCAGCTTAAGAGGGGGGGCCTTATCCTACGAGCAGTACTTC
CASSLRGGALSYEQYF
>TRBJ2-7|-|-|TRBV6-4
TGTGCCAGCAGTGACTCTGTTTACGAGCAGTACTTC
CASSDSVYEQYF
>TRBJ2-1|once|TRBD2|TRBV6-5
TGTGCCAGCAGTTTGACTAGCGGGAGGCTTCGAGAGCAGTTCTTC
CASSLTSGRLREQFF
>TRBJ2-1|-|TRBD2|TRBV2
TGTGCCAGCAGTGAAGTGCGCGGGGGGGTTAGCAATGAGCAGTTCTTC
CASSEVRGGVSNEQFF
>TRBJ1-1|-|-|TRBV10-3
TGTGCCATCACTATAGACAGAAACACTGAAGCTTTCTTT
CAITIDRNTEAFF
>TRBJ2-3|-|-|TRBV30
TGTGCCTGGAGTGTAGACGGTCGGGCAGATACGCAGTATTTT
CAWSVDGRADTQYF
>TRBJ2-3|-|TRBD2|TRBV9
TGTGCCAGCAGCTCGACGGCTAGCGGGGGCCGGAATACGCAGTATTTT
CASSSTASGGRNTQYF
>TRBJ2-7|-|-|TRBV4-3
TGCGCCAGCAGCCAAGCTGTTGCCTACGAGCAGTACTTC
CASSQAVAYEQYF
>TRBJ1-2|-|TRBD1|TRBV9
TGTGCCAGCAGCGTAGGGACAGGCGGATATGGCTACACCTTC
CASSVGTGGYGYTF
>TRBJ2-7|-|-|TRBV7-9
TGTGCCAGCAGCTTGGGCGTGGGGTACGAGCAGTACTTC
CASSLGVGYEQYF
>TRBJ2-1|-|TRBD2|TRBV4-1
TGCGCCAGCAGCCAGCGGACTAGCGGGAGTTGGAATGAGCAGTTCTTC
CASSQRTSGSWNEQFF
>TRBJ1-4|-|-|TRBV6-1
TGTGCCAGCAGTGGGGGTGGGGAAAAACTGTTTTTT
CASSGGGEKLFF
>TRBJ1-2|-|-|TRBV7-9
TGTGCCAGCAGCTTAGAGGTAGCAGGGGCTTCCTATGGCTACACCTTC
CASSLEVAGASYGYTF
>TRBJ2-7|-|-|TRBV4-3
TGCGCCAGCAGCCAAGATCTCGGTGGAGACCTCTCCTACGAGCAGTACTTC
CASSQDLGGDLSYEQYF
>TRBJ2-5|-|-|TRBV10-1
TGCGCCAGCAGTGAAGGGGACTCCCAAGAGACCCAGTACTTC
CASSEGDSQETQYF
>TRBJ2-7|-|-|TRBV6-1
TGTGCCAGCAGTGGCGGGACCTCCTACGAGCAGTACTTC
CASSGGTSYEQYF
>TRBJ2-1|-|-|TRBV6-6
TGTGCCAGCACCCCACAGTGGGGGCCCCCCTACAATGAGCAGTTCTTC
CASTPQWGPPYNEQFF
>TRBJ2-7|-|TRBD2|TRBV7-9
TGTGCCAGCATCGGACTAGCGGGGTTCATCACCTTC
CASIGLAGFITF
>TRBJ2-7|-|TRBD2|TRBV4-1
TGCGCCAGCAGCCAAGAGCGGGGGGACTACTACGAGCAGTACTTC
CASSQERGDYYEQYF
>TRBJ2-5|-|TRBD1|TRBV28
TGTGCCAGCAGACTGCCCGGGACAGGGGTTGAGACCCAGTACTTC
CASRLPGTGVETQYF
>TRBJ2-5|-|TRBD2|TRBV10-3
TGTGCCATCACGGGGGGGGCGAACCAAGAGACCCAGTACTTC
CAITGGANQETQYF
>TRBJ2-2|-|-|TRBV7-9
TGTGCCAGCAGCTTAGTGGGAAACACCGGGGAGCTGTTTTTT
CASSLVGNTGELFF
>TRBJ2-5|-|TRBD1|TRBV7-9
TGTGCCAGCAGCTTCGTCGGACAGGGTTTGTGGGAGACCCAGTACTTC
CASSFVGQGLWETQYF
>TRBJ2-2|-|-|TRBV28
TGTGCCAGCAGGGATCCGGCCGGGGAGCTGTTTTTT
CASRDPAGELFF
>TRBJ1-5|once|-|TRBV6-6
TGTGCCAGCACTCAGGGCTTATCTCAGCCCCAGCATTTT
CASTQGLSQPQHF
>TRBJ2-7|-|-|TRBV6-5
TGTGCCAGCAGTTACTCTTCCTACGAGCAGTACTTC
CASSYSSYEQYF
>TRBJ1-5|-|-|TRBV4-2
TGTGCCAGCAGCCAGGGTTATCTGGGGTCGGGCAATCAGCCCCAGCATTTT
CASSQGYLGSGNQPQHF
>TRBJ2-5|once|-|TRBV4-1
TGCGCCAGCAGCCAAGGGTCGGGGGCAGAGACCCAGTACTTC
CASSQGSGAETQYF
>TRBJ2-2|-|-|TRBV11-3
TGTGCCAGCAGCTTAGGAGGCAGCGCGAACACCGGGGAGCTGTTTTTT
CASSLGGSANTGELFF
>TRBJ2-1|-|-|TRBV6-5
TGTGCCAGCAGTTACGGAAGTGACAATGAGCAGTTCTTC
CASSYGSDNEQFF
>TRBJ2-3|-|-|TRBV7-6
TGTGCCAGCAGCTTAGTTGGGGGCCCCACAGATACGCAGTATTTT
CASSLVGGPTDTQYF
>TRBJ1-1|few|-|TRBV9
TGTGCCAGCAGCGTATGGGTAGGCACTGAAGCTTTCTTT
CASSVWVGTEAFF
>TRBJ2-3|-|TRBD2|TRBV6-5
TGTGCCAGCAGCGATACTAGCGGTTATGATACGCAGTATTTT
CASSDTSGYDTQYF
>TRBJ2-6|-|-|TRBV7-6
TGTGCCAGCAGCTTAGCGAAGACGACGGGGGCCAACGTCCTGACTTTC
CASSLAKTTGANVLTF
>TRBJ1-2|-|-|TRBV27
TGTGCCAGCAGTGCAGGTCCCGGGGGGAACTACTATGGCTACACCTTC
CASSAGPGGNYYGYTF